This T cell receptor (beta chain) was recovered during a study of cytomegalovirus exposure and HLA in healthy donors. Study-level findings and limits: Cytomegalovirus association was listed for about 180 TCR beta chains. An analysis that was carried out later associated 16,951 TCR beta sequences with HLA alleles at 0.05 false discovery rate. A few CMV-associated chains proved CMV antigen-specific in vitro.

Primers: 60 Vbeta forward and 13 Jbeta reverse. The assay was immunoSEQ multiplex PCR, and TCRdb's table has in-frame clones only and misses some. The table shows approximately 81,000 clones, with around 85% occurring only once. These donors counted as nominally healthy when sampled, but unrecorded immune exposures were likely. A remark on this clone: As yet, its antigen is unknown.

The CDR3 has 15 residues. Germline CDR1 SGHTA, CDR2 FQGNSA. With 5 bases removed from V and 0 bases from J, the gap between germline ends came to 11 bases. The chain combines TRBV7-2 with TRBJ1-3; D remains ambiguous. The sample comprised PBMCs. The source of this sequence is a woman in her fifties or sixties in good health and CMV-seronegative. DNA for the CDR3: TGTGCCAGCAGCCTACTCTCGAGCTCTGGAAACACCATATATTTT. This translates into CASSLLSSSGNTIYF. Complete variable domain (other parts from reference TRBV7-2 and TRBJ1-3): GAGVSQSPSNKVTEKGKDVELRCDPISGHTALYWYRQSLGQGLEFLIYFQGNSAPDKSGLPSDRFSAERTGGSVSTLTIQRTQQEDSAVYLCASSLLSSSGNTIYFGEGSWLTVV.